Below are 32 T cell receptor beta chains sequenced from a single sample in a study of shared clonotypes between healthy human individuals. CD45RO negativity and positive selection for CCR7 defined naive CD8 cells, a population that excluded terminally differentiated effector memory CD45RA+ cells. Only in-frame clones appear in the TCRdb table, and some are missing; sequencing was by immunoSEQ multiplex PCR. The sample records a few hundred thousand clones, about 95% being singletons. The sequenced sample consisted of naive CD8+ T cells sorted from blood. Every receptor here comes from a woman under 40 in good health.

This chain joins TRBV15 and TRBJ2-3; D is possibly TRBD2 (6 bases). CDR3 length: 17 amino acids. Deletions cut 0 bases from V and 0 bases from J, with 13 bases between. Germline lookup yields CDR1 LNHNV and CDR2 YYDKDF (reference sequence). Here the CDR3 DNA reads TGTGCCACCAGCAGAGATCTGGGGCTAGCGAGCACAGATACGCAGTATTTT. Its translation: CATSRDLGLASTDTQYF.

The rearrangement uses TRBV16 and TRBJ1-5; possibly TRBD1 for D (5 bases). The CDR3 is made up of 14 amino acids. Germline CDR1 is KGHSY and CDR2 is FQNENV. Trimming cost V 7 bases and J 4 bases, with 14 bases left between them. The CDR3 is CASTEGRWNQPQHF. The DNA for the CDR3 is TGTGCCAGCACCGAGGGGAGGTGGAATCAGCCCCAGCATTTT.

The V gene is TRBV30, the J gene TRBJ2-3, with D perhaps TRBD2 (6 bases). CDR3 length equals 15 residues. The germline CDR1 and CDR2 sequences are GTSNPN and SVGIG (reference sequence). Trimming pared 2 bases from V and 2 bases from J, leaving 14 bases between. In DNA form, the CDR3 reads TGTGCCTGGAGTTCCCGGGACTTGAACACAGATACGCAGTATTTT. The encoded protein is CAWSSRDLNTDTQYF.

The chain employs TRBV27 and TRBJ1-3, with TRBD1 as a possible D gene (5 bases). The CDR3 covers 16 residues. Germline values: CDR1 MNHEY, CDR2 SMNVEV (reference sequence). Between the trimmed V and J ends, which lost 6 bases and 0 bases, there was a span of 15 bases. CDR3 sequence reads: CASSQGIGSSGNTIYF. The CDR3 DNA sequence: TGTGCCAGCAGCCAGGGTATCGGGAGCTCTGGAAACACCATATATTTT.

Written as DNA, the CDR3 is TGTGCCAGTAGTCCTAGCGGGGTGGGATACAATGAGCAGTTCTTC. This translates into CASSPSGVGYNEQFF. The genes are TRBV19 and TRBJ2-1, with TRBD2 matching 9 bases. The CDR3 length is 15 residues. CDR1 and CDR2 from the germline V gene are LNHDA and SQIVND (reference sequence). V shed 5 bases and J 4 bases; nucleotides not matched to a gene: 6.

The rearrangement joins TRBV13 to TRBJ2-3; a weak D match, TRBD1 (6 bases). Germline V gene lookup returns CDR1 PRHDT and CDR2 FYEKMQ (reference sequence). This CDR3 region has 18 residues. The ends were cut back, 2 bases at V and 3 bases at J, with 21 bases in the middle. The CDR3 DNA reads TGTGCCAGCAGCTTAAAAGGGGGTCTGTACATGAGGACAGATACGCAGTATTTT. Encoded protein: CASSLKGGLYMRTDTQYF.

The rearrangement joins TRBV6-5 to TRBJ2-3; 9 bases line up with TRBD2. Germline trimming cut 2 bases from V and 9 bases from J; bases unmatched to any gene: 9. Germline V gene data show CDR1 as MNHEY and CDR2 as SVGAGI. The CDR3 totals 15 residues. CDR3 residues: CASSYLGGRAGTQYF. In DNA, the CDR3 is TGTGCCAGCAGTTACCTGGGCGGGAGGGCCGGAACGCAGTATTTT.

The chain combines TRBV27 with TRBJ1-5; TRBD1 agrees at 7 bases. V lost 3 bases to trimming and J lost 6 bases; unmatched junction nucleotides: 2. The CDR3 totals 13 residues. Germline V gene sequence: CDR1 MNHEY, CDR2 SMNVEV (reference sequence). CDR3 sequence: CASSFAGGQPQHF. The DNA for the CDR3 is TGTGCCAGCAGTTTTGCAGGGGGTCAGCCCCAGCATTTT.

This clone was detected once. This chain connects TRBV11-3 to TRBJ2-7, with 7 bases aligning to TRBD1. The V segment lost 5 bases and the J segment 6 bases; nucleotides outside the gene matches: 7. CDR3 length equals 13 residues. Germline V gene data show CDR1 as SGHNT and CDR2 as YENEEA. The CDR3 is CASSPTGFGEQYF. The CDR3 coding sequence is TGTGCCAGCAGCCCGACAGGGTTTGGCGAGCAGTACTTC.

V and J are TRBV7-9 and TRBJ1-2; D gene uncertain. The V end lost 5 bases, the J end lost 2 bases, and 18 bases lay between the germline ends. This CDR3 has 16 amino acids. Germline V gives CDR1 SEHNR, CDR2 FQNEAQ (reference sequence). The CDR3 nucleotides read TGTGCCAGCAGCACGACTGAAGGCAACCCCAACTATGGCTACACCTTC. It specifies CASSTTEGNPNYGYTF.

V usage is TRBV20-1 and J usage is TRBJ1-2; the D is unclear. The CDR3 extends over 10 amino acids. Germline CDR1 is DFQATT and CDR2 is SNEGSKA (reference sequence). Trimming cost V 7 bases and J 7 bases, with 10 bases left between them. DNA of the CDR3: TGCAGTGGATCCCCCGGTGGCTACACCTTC. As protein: CSGSPGGYTF.

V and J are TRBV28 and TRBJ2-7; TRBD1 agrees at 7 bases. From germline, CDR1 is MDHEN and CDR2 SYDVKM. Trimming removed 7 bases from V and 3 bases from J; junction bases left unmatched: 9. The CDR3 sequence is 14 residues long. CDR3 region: CASTGTETNYEQYF. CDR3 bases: TGTGCCAGCACAGGGACAGAGACGAACTACGAGCAGTACTTC.

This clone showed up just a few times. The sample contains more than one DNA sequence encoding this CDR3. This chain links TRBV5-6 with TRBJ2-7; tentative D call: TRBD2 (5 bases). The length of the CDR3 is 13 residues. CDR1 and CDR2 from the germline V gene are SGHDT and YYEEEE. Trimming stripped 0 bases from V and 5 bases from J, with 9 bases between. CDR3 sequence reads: CASSLVRGNEQYF. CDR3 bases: TGTGCCAGCAGCTTGGTCCGAGGGAACGAGCAGTACTTC.

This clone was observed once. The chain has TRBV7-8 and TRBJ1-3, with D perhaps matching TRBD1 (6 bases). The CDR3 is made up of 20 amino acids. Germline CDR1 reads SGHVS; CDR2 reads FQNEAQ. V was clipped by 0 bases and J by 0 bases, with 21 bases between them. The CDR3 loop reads CASSLARKLGGAGSGNTIYF. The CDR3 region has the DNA TGTGCCAGCAGCTTAGCGCGTAAATTGGGGGGCGCAGGCTCTGGAAACACCATATATTTT.

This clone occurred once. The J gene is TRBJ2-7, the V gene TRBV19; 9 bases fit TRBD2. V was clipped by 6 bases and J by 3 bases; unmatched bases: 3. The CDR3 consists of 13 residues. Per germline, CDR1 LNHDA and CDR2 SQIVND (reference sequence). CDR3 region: CASRQRGDYEQYF. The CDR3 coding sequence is TGTGCCAGTAGACAGCGGGGGGACTACGAGCAGTACTTC.

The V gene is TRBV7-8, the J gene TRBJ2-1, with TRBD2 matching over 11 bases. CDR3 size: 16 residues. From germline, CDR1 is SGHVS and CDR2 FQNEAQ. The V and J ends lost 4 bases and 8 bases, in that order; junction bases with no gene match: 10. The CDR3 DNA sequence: TGTGCCAGCAGCTCGACTAGCGGGGAGGTACTCCATGAGCAGTTCTTC. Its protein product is CASSSTSGEVLHEQFF. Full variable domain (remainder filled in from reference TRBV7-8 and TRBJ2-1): GAGVSQSPRYKVAKRGQDVALRCDPISGHVSLFWYQQALGQGPEFLTYFQNEAQLDKSGLPSDRFFAERPEGSVSTLKIQRTQQEDSAVYLCASSSTSGEVLHEQFFGPGTRLTVL.

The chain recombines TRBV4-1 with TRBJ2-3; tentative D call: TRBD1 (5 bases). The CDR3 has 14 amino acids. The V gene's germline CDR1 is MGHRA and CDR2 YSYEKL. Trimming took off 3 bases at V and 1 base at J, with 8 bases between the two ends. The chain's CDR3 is CASSHGAGTDTQYF. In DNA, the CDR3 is TGCGCCAGCAGCCATGGGGCGGGCACAGATACGCAGTATTTT.

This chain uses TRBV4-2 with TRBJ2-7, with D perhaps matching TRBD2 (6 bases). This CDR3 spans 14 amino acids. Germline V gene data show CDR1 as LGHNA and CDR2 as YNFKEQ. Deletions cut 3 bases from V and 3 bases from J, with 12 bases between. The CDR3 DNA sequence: TGTGCCAGCAGCCAGAGCGGGTTCATCTACGAGCAGTACTTC. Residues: CASSQSGFIYEQYF.

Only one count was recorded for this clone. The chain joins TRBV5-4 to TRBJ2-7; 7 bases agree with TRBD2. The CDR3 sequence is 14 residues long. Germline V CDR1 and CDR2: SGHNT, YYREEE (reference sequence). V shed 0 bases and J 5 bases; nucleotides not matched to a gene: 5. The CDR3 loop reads CASSLEGGSNEQYF. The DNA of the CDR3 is TGTGCCAGCAGCTTGGAAGGCGGGAGTAACGAGCAGTACTTC.

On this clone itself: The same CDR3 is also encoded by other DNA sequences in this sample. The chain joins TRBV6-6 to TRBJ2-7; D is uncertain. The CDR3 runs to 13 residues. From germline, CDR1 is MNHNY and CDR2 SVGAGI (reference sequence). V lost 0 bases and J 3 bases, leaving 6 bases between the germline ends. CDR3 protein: CASSYSKDYEQYF. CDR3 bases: TGTGCCAGCAGTTACTCGAAGGACTACGAGCAGTACTTC.

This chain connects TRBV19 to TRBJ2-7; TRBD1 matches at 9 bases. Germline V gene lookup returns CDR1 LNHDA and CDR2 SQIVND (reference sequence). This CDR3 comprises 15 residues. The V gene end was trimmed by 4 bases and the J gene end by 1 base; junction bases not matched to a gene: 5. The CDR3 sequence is CASSKRQGESYEQYF. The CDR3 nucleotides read TGTGCCAGTAGTAAAAGACAGGGGGAGTCCTACGAGCAGTACTTC.

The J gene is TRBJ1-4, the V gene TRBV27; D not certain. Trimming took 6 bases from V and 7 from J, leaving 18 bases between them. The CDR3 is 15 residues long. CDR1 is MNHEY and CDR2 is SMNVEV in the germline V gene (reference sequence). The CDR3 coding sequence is TGTGCCAGCAGCCCTTGGGCTTTTGGAGGTGAAAAACTGTTTTTT. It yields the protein CASSPWAFGGEKLFF.

CDR3 bases: TGCAGCGTTGAAGCGCCGGGCTCCTACAATGAGCAGTTCTTC. It yields the protein CSVEAPGSYNEQFF. The V and J genes are TRBV29-1 and TRBJ2-1; no definite D call. This CDR3 region has 14 residues. CDR1 and CDR2 from the germline V gene are SQVTM and ANQGSEA. V was pared by 1 base and J by 0 bases, with 7 bases between.

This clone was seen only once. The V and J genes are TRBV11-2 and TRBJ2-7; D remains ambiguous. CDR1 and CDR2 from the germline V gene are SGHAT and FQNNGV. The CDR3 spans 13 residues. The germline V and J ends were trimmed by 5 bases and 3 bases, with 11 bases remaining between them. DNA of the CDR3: TGTGCCAGCAGCCCCGCGGTCGGCTACGAGCAGTACTTC. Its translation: CASSPAVGYEQYF.

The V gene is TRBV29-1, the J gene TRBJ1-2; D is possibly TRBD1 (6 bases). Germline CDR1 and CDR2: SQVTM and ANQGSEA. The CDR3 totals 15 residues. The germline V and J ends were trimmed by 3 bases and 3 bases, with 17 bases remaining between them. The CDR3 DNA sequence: TGCAGCGTTGATAGGACGGGGGGCGCTGACTATGGCTACACCTTC. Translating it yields CSVDRTGGADYGYTF.

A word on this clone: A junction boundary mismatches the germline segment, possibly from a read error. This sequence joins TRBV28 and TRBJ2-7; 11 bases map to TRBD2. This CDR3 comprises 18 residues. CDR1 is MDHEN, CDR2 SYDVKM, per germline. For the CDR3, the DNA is TGTGCCAACAGTTTCCCGGTGGGGGGTAGCGGGAGGGCCGCCGAGCAGTACTTC. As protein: CANSFPVGGSGRAAEQYF.

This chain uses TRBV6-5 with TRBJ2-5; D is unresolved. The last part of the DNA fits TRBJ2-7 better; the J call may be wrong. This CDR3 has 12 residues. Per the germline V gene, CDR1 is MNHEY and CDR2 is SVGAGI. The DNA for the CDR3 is TGTGCCAGCAGTGTGACTGGCCTCGAGCAGTACTTC. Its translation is CASSVTGLEQYF.

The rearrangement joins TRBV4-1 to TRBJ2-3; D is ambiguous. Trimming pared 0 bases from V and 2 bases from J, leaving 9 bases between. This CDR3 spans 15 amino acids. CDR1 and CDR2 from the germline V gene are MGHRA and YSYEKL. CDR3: CASSQDPPSTDTQYF. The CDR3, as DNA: TGCGCCAGCAGCCAAGATCCCCCATCCACAGATACGCAGTATTTT.

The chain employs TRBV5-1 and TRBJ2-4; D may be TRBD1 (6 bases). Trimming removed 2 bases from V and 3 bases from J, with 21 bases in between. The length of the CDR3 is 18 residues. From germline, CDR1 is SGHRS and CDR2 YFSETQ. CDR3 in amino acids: CASSFRTGIFFGKNIQYF. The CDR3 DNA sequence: TGCGCCAGCAGCTTCCGTACAGGGATTTTTTTTGGCAAAAACATTCAGTACTTC.

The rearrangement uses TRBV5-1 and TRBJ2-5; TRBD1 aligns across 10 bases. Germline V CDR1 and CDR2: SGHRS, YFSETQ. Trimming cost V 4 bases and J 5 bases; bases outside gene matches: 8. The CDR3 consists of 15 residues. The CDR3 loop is CASSRTSTGGETQYF. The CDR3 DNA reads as TGCGCCAGCAGCCGCACCTCGACAGGGGGCGAGACCCAGTACTTC. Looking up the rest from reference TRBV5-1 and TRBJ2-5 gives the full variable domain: KAGVTQTPRYLIKTRGQQVTLSCSPISGHRSVSWYQQTPGQGLQFLFEYFSETQRNKGNFPGRFSGRQFSNSRSEMNVSTLELGDSALYLCASSRTSTGGETQYFGPGTRLLVL.

CDR3 protein: CASLLGGEQYF. The CDR3 DNA follows: TGTGCCAGCTTACTGGGGGGCGAGCAGTACTTC. This chain connects TRBV2 to TRBJ2-7; a possible D gene is TRBD2 (6 bases). V lost 8 bases to trimming and J lost 6 bases, with 11 bases between them. The CDR3 length is 11 residues. Per germline, CDR1 SNHLY and CDR2 FYNNEI.

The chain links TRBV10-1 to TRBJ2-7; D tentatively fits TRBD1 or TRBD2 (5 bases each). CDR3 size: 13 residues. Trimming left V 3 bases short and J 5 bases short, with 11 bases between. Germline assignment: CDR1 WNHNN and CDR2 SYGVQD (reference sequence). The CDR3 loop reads CASSDSGTHEQYF. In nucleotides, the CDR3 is TGCGCCAGCAGTGACTCCGGGACGCACGAGCAGTACTTC.